This T cell receptor (beta chain) was profiled in a study of OX40 agonist ivuxolimab in advanced cancers. Study results and limitations: CD8+ T cells were the subset that, on average, had more expanded clones than CD4+. Clonal expansion in partial responders at 0.1-3.0 mg/kg ranked among the lowest.

Turning to this clone: Its antigen is as yet unknown.

The table came from immunoSEQ multiplex PCR; TCRdb's copy has only in-frame clones and leaves some out. Of some 86,000 clones in the sample, about 91% were seen once. From germline, CDR1 is SGHNT and CDR2 YYREEE (reference sequence). The CDR3 is 15 amino acids. With 0 bases removed from V and 0 bases from J, the gap between germline ends came to 9 bases. People who had autoimmune disease history or systemic immunosuppression were excluded. Baseline was the first blood sampling point, followed by cycle 4 day 1 and cycle 7 day 1. This chain joins TRBV5-4 and TRBJ1-2; perhaps TRBD1 as D (5 bases). This TCR derives from an adult with an advanced solid tumor such as melanoma, head and neck, liver or kidney cancer. Sequencing used CD4+ or CD8+ T cells sorted from blood, obtained in a trial of the OX40 agonist ivuxolimab. CDR3: CASSLAGGANYGYTF. The DNA for the CDR3 is TGTGCCAGCAGCTTGGCGGGGGGAGCTAACTATGGCTACACCTTC. The full variable domain, its missing parts supplied by reference TRBV5-4 and TRBJ1-2, is ETGVTQSPTHLIKTRGQQVTLRCSSQSGHNTVSWYQQALGQGPQFIFQYYREEENGRGNFPPRFSGLQFPNYSSELNVNALELDDSALYLCASSLAGGANYGYTFGSGTRLTVV.